This TCR beta chain came from a study of T cells in Graves' hyperthyroidism and ophthalmopathy (dated by TCRdb to about 2019). The study in broad terms: Peripheral blood samples were taken at the time of initial diagnosis, prior to any treatment. The paper reports TCR Vbeta CDR3 sequencing of over 130 peripheral blood samples: under 45 ophthalmopathy, under 80 hyperthyroidism and around 17 progressor patients. After sampling, hyperthyroidism patients received methimazole starting at 30 mg daily, and ophthalmopathy patients received high-dose intravenous methylprednisolone. To identify distinguishing TCR V-J signatures, a discovery cohort of 90 to 100 patients was used, comprising fewer than 45 with Graves' ophthalmopathy and 57 with stable Graves' hyperthyroidism. Prospective prediction of ophthalmopathy was tested in an independent validation cohort consisting of roughly 20 hyperthyroidism patients and over 15 patients who later progressed to ophthalmopathy. The 75 to 100 discovery patients were randomly split 7:3 into training and test sets. In addition, the study compared T-cell repertoires in thyroid tissue and in blood from five or six Graves' hyperthyroidism patients. On the study overall, not on this receptor specifically: A 13 V-J signature model separated ophthalmopathy from stable hyperthyroidism, with 87.88% sensitivity and 81.08% specificity in cross-validation and 80%/75% in testing. No statistical method was used to fix the sample size in advance, and group allocation was not hidden from the investigators. Blood samples also contained most of the expanded thyroid clonotypes (frequency above 0.001), which suggests that blood repertoires may reflect thyroid immune responses. In validation, progression to ophthalmopathy was predicted by the model with around 71% sensitivity and roughly 76% specificity, a median of around 6.5 months before onset.

Moderately to severely active disease, a Clinical Activity Score of at least 3, a NOSPECS grade of at least 4, and a duration under 3 months were present in ophthalmopathy patients. Patients with uncontrolled infections, other autoimmune diseases, pregnancy or lactation were excluded. Diagnoses were based on clinical symptoms, serum thyroxine and TRAb, thyroid ultrasound and orbital computed tomography. PBMCs were isolated from 7.5 to 10 ml of fresh peripheral blood by Ficoll-Paque density gradient centrifugation. Trizol reagent was used to extract total RNA, and RNA quality was then checked on an Agilent 2100 Bioanalyzer. Amplification of TCR beta CDR3 regions was carried out from RNA transcripts. For the first round of RT-PCR on the TCR CDR3, the HTBI primer set was used together with the Qiagen OneStep RT-PCR kit. The libraries were constructed in a second round of multiplex PCR and then size-selected and purified. Libraries were sequenced paired-end with 100 bp reads on an Illumina HiSeq2000. The authors' pipeline ran thus. SOAPnuke was used to process the raw data, with reads discarded if the reads contained adapters or uncalled bases, had a mean Phred below 15, or lacked an exact constant-primer or identifier match. COPE v1.2.5 was used to merge high-quality paired reads, and clonotypes were defined as unique nucleotide sequences. MiTCR v1.1 was used to align the clonotypes against IMGT TRBV, TRBD and TRBJ reference segments. The analysis was restricted to V-J combinations with a frequency above 0.0001, which together covered 99.2% of the repertoires. A TCS score was defined as the ratio of F50 (clonal expansion) to E x V (chaos), with BLOSUM62-based TCRdist applied between CDR3 peptides within each V-J. Welch's t-statistics and random forest reduced 514 V-J features to roughly 13, which were used in a naive Bayes classifier (R e1071). TCRdb passed the public sequencing reads through fastp at Q25 and MiXCR, retaining productive beta sequences. A single entry per CDR3 protein holds the most common genes and DNA from its merged rows. The V and J calls were determined by TCRdb, not by the authors. A total of hundreds of thousands of distinct CDR3 sequences appear in this sample, around 16% of them only once. Of the sample, roughly 3.5% is held by the ten largest clones.

There are many counts of this clonotype. Its antigen is currently not known. Base qualities are missing; no much larger clone stands one base away. There are 14 amino acids in the CDR3, from cysteine to phenylalanine inclusive. Just CDR3 DNA is preserved here, 42 bases in frame from base 1. The V end gives up 4 bases and the J end 4 bases, leaving 4 bases in the junction not matched to a gene. CDR1 is given as GTSNPN and CDR2 as SVGIG, both from the germline V gene (reference sequence). Sequences were obtained from blood. This chain is built from TRBV30 and TRBJ2-1, with 10 middle bases fitting TRBD2. This TCR derives from a woman in her thirties or forties with Graves' ophthalmopathy. In nucleotide form, the sequence is TGTGCCTGGAACCCGGGACTAGCGTACAATGAGCAGTTCTTC. This codes for CAWNPGLAYNEQFF.